The entry below gives a single TCR beta chain sequence along with its context. This clonotype has a count of ten or more. Its antigen is not yet known. Base-call qualities are not available, and no considerably larger clone is one nucleotide away. This sample is part of a study of neurological immune-mediated disorders (dated by TCRdb to between 2018 and 2020). At the level of the whole study: Peripheral blood TCR-beta repertoires from patients with HTLV-I-associated myelopathy (HAM/TSP), patients with multiple sclerosis, and healthy controls were compared in the study using UMI-based sequencing. The 90 to 120 TCR-beta libraries covered PBMC samples along with longitudinal samples, technical triplicates, and paired sorted CD4+ and CD8+ T-cell subsets. Of the 68 subjects in the cohort, some 15 were HAM/TSP patients, approximately 34 were multiple sclerosis patients, and some 20 were healthy controls. Results the study describes overall, beyond this receptor: No identical CDR3 amino acid sequences were shared among expanded clones across subjects, suggesting private TCR-beta repertoires in all groups. TCR clonal expansion was highest in HAM/TSP patients and lowest in MS patients, with MS patients falling below even healthy controls.

Blood bank volunteers in Maryland, USA served as the healthy controls. For the unsorted PBMC libraries, 2 million PBMCs were stored in RNAlater at -80 degrees C until RNA extraction and were used to generate the libraries. PBMCs were separated from peripheral blood using Ficoll-Hypaque density gradient centrifugation and then cryopreserved in liquid nitrogen. To synthesize cDNA, template-switch 5'RACE was performed with a primer carrying a 10-nucleotide random unique molecular identifier so that each TCR transcript was tagged. Every sequencing run covered 15-18 subjects and yielded more than 180 million TCR-beta sequences. The RNeasy kit was used to extract total RNA. Using the KAPA Real-time Library Amplification kit, TCR-beta VDJ regions were amplified with primers for the TCR constant region and the 5'RACE anchor. Sample indexes and Illumina adaptors were added in a first PCR, after which library yield was increased in a second PCR. After Ampure bead purification, the roughly 650 bp TCR product was size-selected on a 2% E-gel SizeSelection system. Before pooling, library quality was assessed on a Bioanalyzer, concentration was determined with Qubit, and library quantification was performed with the Kapa Library Quantification kit. Libraries were sequenced paired-end 2 x 150 bp on an Illumina HiSeq 2500. To increase sequence diversity, about 25-30% phiX was spiked into each library pool. Turning to the authors' computational methods: The UMI-based MiGEC pipeline processed quality-filtered reads and removed over 80% of raw TCR sequences during error correction. IMGT germline references were used for aligning VDJ genes, and each clonotype was defined as a unique CDR3 amino acid sequence together with its V-J genes. Clonal expansion, Shannon diversity, and CDR3 relatedness (CalcPairwiseDistances, ClusterSamples) were evaluated with VDJtools, and phylogenetic trees were built with CLCbio workbench. Clones with at least 8 unique UMIs were defined as expanded, with this threshold being based on coefficient-of-variation modelling across technical triplicates. TCRdb ran its own pipeline on the public reads, namely fastp trimming at Q25 and MiXCR clone calling, and kept in-frame beta chains. Under each unique CDR3 protein, matching rows form one entry showing the most common genes and DNA. None of the V and J calls come from the authors' own analysis; TCRdb made them. The sample contains tens of thousands of distinct CDR3 sequences, about 9.4% of them found a single time. Clones ranked in the top ten supply 1.8% of the sample.

Clipping removes 4 bases from V and 4 bases from J, with 16 as the unmatched junction base count. The CDR1 and CDR2 encoded by the germline V gene are MGHRA and YSYEKL. Taken from cysteine to phenylalanine, the CDR3 has 18 residues. Only the CDR3 region is kept as DNA, spanning 54 bases read in frame from base 1. This receptor chain uses TRBV4-1 and TRBJ2-1, with TRBD2 identical over 7 junction bases. Material for sequencing was PBMCs. This TCR was sampled from a man aged 35-49 years in good health. CDR3 reads: CASSLLNFQRESYNEQFF. The nucleotides read TGCGCCAGCAGCCTTCTCAACTTCCAGCGGGAATCTTACAATGAGCAGTTCTTC.